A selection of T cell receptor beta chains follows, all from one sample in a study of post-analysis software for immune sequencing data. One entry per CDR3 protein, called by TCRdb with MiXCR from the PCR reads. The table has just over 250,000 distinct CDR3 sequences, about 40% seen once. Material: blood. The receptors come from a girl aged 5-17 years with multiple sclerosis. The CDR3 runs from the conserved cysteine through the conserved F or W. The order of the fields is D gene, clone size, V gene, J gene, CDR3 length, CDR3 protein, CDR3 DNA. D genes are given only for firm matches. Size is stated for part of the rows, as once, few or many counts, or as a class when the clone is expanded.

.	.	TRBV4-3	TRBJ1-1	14	CASSQEGLYREAFF	TGCGCCAGCAGCCAAGAGGGTTTGTACCGTGAAGCTTTCTTT
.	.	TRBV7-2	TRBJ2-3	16	CASSPRQGGDTDTQYF	TGTGCCAGCAGCCCAAGGCAGGGCGGGGACACAGATACGCAGTATTTT
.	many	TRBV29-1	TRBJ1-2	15	CSVPWQGAANYGYTF	TGCAGCGTGCCTTGGCAGGGAGCCGCTAACTATGGCTACACCTTC
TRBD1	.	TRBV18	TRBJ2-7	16	CASSRRQGADIYEQYF	TGTGCCAGCTCACGCCGACAGGGGGCCGATATCTACGAGCAGTACTTC
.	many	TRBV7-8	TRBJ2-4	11	CASSTQNIQYF	TGTGCCAGCAGCACCCAAAACATTCAGTACTTC
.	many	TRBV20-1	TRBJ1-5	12	CSARISNQPQHF	TGCAGTGCTCGCATTAGCAATCAGCCCCAGCATTTT
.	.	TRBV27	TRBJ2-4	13	CASSWGAKNIQYF	TGTGCCAGCAGTTGGGGAGCCAAAAACATTCAGTACTTC
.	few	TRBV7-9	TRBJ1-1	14	CASSPLAGNTEAFF	TGTGCCAGCAGCCCTCTAGCAGGAAACACTGAAGCTTTCTTT
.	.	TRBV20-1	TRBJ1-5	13	CSATEAGDQPQHF	TGCAGTGCTACTGAAGCCGGAGATCAGCCCCAGCATTTT
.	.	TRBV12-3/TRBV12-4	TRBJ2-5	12	CANSIMGETQYF	TGTGCCAACAGTATTATGGGGGAGACCCAGTACTTC
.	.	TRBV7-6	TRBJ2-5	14	CASSLTPGTREQYF	TGTGCCAGCAGCTTAACCCCGGGAACTAGGGAGCAGTACTTC
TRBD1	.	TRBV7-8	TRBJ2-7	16	CASSSYPTGATYEQYF	TGTGCCAGCAGCTCCTACCCGACAGGGGCAACCTACGAGCAGTACTTC
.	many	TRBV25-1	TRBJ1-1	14	CASSGVQGNTEAFF	TGTGCCAGCAGTGGGGTTCAGGGCAACACTGAAGCTTTCTTT
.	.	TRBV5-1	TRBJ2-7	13	CASSQGPSYEQYF	TGCGCCAGCAGCCAAGGACCCTCCTACGAGCAGTACTTC
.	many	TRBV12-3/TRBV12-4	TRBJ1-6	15	CASSHGLVGNSPLHF	TGTGCCAGCAGTCATGGACTGGTTGGGAATTCACCCCTCCACTTT
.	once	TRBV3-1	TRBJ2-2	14	CASSQKGATGELFF	TGTGCCAGCAGCCAAAAAGGGGCGACCGGGGAGCTGTTTTTT
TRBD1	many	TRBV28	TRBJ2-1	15	CASSLVPGTGDEQFF	TGTGCCAGCAGTCTCGTCCCCGGGACAGGGGATGAGCAGTTCTTC
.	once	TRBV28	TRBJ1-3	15	CASKKLGWSGNTIYF	TGTGCCAGCAAGAAACTTGGGTGGTCTGGAAACACCATATATTTT
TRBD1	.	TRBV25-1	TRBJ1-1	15	CASSECYRGQIEAFF	TGTGCCAGCAGTGAATGTTACAGGGGGCAAATTGAAGCTTTCTTT
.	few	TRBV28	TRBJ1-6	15	CASSSPPGRGSPLHF	TGTGCCAGCAGTTCACCGCCCGGCAGGGGTTCACCCCTCCACTTT
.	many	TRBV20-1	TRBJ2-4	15	CSVQAQWKAKNIQYF	TGCAGTGTTCAAGCCCAATGGAAGGCCAAAAACATTCAGTACTTC
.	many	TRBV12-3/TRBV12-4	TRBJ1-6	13	CASSFDWDSPLHF	TGTGCCAGCAGTTTTGACTGGGATTCACCCCTCCACTTT
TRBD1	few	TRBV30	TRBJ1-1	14	CAWSEGTGNDEAFF	TGTGCCTGGAGTGAAGGGACAGGGAATGATGAAGCTTTCTTT
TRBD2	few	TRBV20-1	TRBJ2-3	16	CSASPIGSGGRDTQYF	TGCAGTGCTAGTCCTATCGGGAGCGGGGGGCGGGATACGCAGTATTTT
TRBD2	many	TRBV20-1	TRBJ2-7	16	CSAREGGLAISYEQYF	TGCAGTGCTAGAGAAGGAGGACTAGCGATCTCCTACGAGCAGTACTTC
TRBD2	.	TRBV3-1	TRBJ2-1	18	CASRPGTSGRALHNEQFF	TGTGCCAGCAGGCCCGGGACTAGCGGGAGGGCCCTACACAATGAGCAGTTCTTC
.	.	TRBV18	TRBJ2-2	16	CASSPPTGGDTGELFF	TGTGCCAGCTCACCACCAACAGGCGGTGACACCGGGGAGCTGTTTTTT
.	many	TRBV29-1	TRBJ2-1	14	CSVDDWSSYNEQFF	TGCAGCGTTGATGACTGGAGCTCCTACAATGAGCAGTTCTTC
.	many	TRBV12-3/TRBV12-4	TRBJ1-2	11	CASHPAVLVTF	TGTGCCAGCCACCCCGCGGTTCTAGTCACCTTC